The T cell receptor (beta chain) described here comes from a study of post-analysis software for immune sequencing data. Study-level information: In terms of disease course, relapsing-remitting, secondary progressive and progressive-relapsing multiple sclerosis were included. Notes on the study in general: Strong co-clustering by F measure was seen for same-batch samples. TRBV5-6, TRBV5-1 and TRBV20-1 were among several TRBV segments more frequent in patients than controls. Compared against controls, patients with multiple sclerosis displayed significantly lower normalized Chao1 diversity.

This clonotype has a handful of counts. Its specificity is not known. Unique molecular identifiers featured in each of the TCR beta cDNA libraries. Each batch of about 0.9 to 10 million T cells produced roughly 450,000 cDNA molecules. In TCRdb, the PCR reads were re-called with MiXCR into one record per CDR3 protein. The sample holds about 500,000 distinct CDR3 sequences, under 55% seen once. V was clipped by 0 bases and J by 1 base, with 21 bases between them. The CDR3 runs to 19 residues. The germline V gene has CDR1 LGHNA and CDR2 YNFKEQ. The chain has TRBV4-2 and TRBJ2-5, with D perhaps TRBD2 (6 bases). The sequence was obtained from a girl aged 10-17 years with multiple sclerosis. Sequenced sample: blood. For the CDR3, the DNA is TGTGCCAGCAGCCAAGATCAAACTTCAGTAGCGGTGATCCAAGAGACCCAGTACTTC. Protein sequence: CASSQDQTSVAVIQETQYF.